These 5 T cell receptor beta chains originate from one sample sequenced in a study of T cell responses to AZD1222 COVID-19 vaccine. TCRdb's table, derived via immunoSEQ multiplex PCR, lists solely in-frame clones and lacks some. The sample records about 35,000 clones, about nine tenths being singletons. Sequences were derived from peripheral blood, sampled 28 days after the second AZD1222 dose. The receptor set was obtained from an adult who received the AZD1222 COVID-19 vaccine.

Written as DNA, the CDR3 is TGCGCCAGCAGCCAAGATTTAGGCCGCCTTAGCAATCAGCCCCAGCATTTT. It codes for CASSQDLGRLSNQPQHF. This chain joins TRBV4-1 and TRBJ1-5; D call uncertain. Trimming took 0 bases from V and 0 from J, leaving 12 bases between them. This CDR3 region has 17 residues. Germline CDR1 reads MGHRA; CDR2 reads YSYEKL.

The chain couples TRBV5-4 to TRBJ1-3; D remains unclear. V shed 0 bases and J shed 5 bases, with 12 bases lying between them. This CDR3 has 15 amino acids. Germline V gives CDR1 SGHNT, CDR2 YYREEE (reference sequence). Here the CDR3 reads CASSLAGSLRNTIYF. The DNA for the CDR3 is TGTGCCAGCAGCTTGGCTGGCAGTCTGAGAAACACCATATATTTT.

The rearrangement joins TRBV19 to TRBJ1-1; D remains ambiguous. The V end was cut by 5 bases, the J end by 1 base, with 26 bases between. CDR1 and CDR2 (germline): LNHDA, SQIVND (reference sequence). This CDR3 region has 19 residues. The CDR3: CASSPLRRTGGIRNTEAFF. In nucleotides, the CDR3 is TGTGCCAGTAGTCCCCTCCGGCGGACGGGAGGGATTAGGAACACTGAAGCTTTCTTT. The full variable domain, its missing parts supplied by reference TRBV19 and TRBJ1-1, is DGGITQSPKYLFRKEGQNVTLSCEQNLNHDAMYWYRQDPGQGLRLIYYSQIVNDFQKGDIAEGYSVSREKKESFPLTVTSAQKNPTAFYLCASSPLRRTGGIRNTEAFFGQGTRLTVV.

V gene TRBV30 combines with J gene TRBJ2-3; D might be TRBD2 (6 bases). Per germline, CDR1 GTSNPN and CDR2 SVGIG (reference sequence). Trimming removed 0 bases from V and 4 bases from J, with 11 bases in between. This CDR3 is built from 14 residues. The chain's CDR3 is CAWSVGLAADTQYF. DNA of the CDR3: TGTGCCTGGAGTGTAGGTTTAGCGGCAGATACGCAGTATTTT.

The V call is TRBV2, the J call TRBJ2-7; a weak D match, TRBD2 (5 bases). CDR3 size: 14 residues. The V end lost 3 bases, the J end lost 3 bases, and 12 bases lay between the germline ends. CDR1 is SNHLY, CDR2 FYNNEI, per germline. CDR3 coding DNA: TGTGCCAGCAGTGAGTTCCAGCGGAGCTACGAGCAGTACTTC. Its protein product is CASSEFQRSYEQYF.